This TCR beta chain was sequenced during a study of blood T cell repertoires in COVID-19. This clone appeared many times. The table came from immunoSEQ multiplex PCR; TCRdb's copy has only in-frame clones and leaves some out. The table lists 100,000 or so clones, roughly 69% of them singletons. The CDR3 is 17 amino acids. CDR1 and CDR2 from the germline V gene are LGHNA and YSLEER. Trimming stripped 0 bases from V and 0 bases from J, with 12 bases between. This chain connects TRBV4-3 to TRBJ2-1; D might be TRBD2 (5 bases). The source material was peripheral blood. The origin of this receptor is a man older than 75 with acute or convalescent COVID-19. CDR3: CASSQDMTGSSYNEQFF. Here the CDR3 DNA reads TGCGCCAGCAGCCAAGATATGACGGGAAGCTCCTACAATGAGCAGTTCTTC.